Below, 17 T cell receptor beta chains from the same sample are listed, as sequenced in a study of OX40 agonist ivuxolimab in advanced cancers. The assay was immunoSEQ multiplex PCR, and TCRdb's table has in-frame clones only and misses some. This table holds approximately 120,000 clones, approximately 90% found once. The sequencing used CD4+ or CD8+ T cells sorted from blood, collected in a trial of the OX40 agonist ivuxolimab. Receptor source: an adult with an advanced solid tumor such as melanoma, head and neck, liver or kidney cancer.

The CDR3: CAISMASSYNEQFF. As DNA, the CDR3 is TGTGCCATCAGTATGGCCAGCTCCTACAATGAGCAGTTCTTC. The chain joins TRBV10-3 to TRBJ2-1, with D hard to call. The CDR3 consists of 14 residues. Trimming removed 5 bases from V and 0 bases from J, with 8 bases in between. Germline V gene lookup returns CDR1 ENHRY and CDR2 SYGVKD.

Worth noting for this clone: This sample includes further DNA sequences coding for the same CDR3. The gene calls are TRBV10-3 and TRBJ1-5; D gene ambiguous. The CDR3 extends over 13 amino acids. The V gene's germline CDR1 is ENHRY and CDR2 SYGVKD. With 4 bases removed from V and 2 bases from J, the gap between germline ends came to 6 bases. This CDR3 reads CAISAEGNQPQHF. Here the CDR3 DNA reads TGTGCCATCAGTGCAGAAGGCAATCAGCCCCAGCATTTT.

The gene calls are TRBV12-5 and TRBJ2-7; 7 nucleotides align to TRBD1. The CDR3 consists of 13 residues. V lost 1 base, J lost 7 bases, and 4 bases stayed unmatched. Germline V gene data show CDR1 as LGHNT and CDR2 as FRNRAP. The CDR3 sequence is CASGLGTGREQYF. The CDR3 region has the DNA TGTGCTAGTGGTTTGGGGACAGGCAGGGAGCAGTACTTC. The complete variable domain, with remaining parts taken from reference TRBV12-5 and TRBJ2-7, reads DARVTQTPRHKVTEMGQEVTMRCQPILGHNTVFWYRQTMMQGLELLAYFRNRAPLDDSGMPKDRFSAEMPDATLATLKIQPSEPRDSAVYFCASGLGTGREQYFGPGTRLTVT.

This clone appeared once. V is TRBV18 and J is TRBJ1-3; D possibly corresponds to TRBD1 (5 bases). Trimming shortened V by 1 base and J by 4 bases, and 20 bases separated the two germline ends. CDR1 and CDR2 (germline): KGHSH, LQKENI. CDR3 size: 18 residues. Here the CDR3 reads CASSPLGGDSAAGNTIYF. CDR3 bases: TGTGCCAGCTCACCACTGGGAGGGGACTCGGCGGCAGGAAACACCATATATTTT.

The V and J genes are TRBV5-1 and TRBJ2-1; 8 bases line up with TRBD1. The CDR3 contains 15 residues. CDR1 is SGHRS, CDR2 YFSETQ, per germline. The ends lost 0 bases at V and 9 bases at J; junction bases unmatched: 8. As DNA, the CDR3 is TGCGCCAGCAGCTTGGTTTCTCAGGGGGCGGTTGAGCAGTTCTTC. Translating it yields CASSLVSQGAVEQFF.

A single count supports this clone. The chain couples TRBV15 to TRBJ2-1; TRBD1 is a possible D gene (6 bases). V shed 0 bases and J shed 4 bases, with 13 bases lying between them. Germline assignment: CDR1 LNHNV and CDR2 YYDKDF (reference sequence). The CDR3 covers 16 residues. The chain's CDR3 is CATSRDLTGIYNEQFF. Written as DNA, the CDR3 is TGTGCCACCAGCAGAGATTTGACAGGTATTTACAATGAGCAGTTCTTC.

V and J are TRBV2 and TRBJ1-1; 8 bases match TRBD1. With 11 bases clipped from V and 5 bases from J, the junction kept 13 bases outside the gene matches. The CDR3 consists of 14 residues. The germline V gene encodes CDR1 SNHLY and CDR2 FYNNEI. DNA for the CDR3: TGTGCCTCAGCAGGTCGGCAGGGGGCAACTGAAGCTTTCTTT. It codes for CASAGRQGATEAFF.

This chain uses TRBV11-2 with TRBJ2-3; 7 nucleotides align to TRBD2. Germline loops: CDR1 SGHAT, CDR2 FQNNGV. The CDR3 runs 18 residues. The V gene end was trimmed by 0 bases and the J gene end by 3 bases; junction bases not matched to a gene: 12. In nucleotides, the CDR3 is TGTGCCAGCAGCTTAGAAGGTTCAGCGGTGGGGGGGACAGATACGCAGTATTTT. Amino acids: CASSLEGSAVGGTDTQYF.

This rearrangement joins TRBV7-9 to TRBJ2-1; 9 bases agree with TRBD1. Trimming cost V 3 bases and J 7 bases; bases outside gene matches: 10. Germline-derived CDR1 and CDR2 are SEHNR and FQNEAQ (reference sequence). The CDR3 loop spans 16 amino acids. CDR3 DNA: TGTGCCAGCAGCTTCGGACAGGGGAGGATTTATAATGAGCAGTTCTTC. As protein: CASSFGQGRIYNEQFF. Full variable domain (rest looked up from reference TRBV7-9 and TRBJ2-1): DTGVSQNPRHKITKRGQNVTFRCDPISEHNRLYWYRQTLGQGPEFLTYFQNEAQLEKSRLLSDRFSAERPKGSFSTLEIQRTEQGDSAMYLCASSFGQGRIYNEQFFGPGTRLTVL.

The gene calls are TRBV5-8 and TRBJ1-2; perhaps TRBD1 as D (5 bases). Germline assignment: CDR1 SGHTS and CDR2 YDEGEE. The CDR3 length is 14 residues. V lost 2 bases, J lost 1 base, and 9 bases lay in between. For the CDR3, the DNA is TGTGCCAGCAGCTTATCAGGGAATAACTATGGCTACACCTTC. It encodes CASSLSGNNYGYTF.

CDR3 DNA sequence: TGTGCCAGCAGCCCCGGGACAGGGCATGAAAAACTGTTTTTT. Amino acid sequence: CASSPGTGHEKLFF. This chain joins TRBV28 and TRBJ1-4; 9 bases fit TRBD1. After removal of 6 bases from V and 6 bases from J, the junction contained 5 bases not matched to a gene. CDR1 is MDHEN, CDR2 SYDVKM, per germline. This CDR3 has 14 residues.

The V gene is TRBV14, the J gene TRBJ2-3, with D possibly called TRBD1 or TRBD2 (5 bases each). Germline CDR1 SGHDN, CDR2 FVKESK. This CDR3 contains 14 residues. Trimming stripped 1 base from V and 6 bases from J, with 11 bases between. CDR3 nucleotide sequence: TGTGCCAGCAGCCAAGCCGGGGCAAGGGATACGCAGTATTTT. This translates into CASSQAGARDTQYF.

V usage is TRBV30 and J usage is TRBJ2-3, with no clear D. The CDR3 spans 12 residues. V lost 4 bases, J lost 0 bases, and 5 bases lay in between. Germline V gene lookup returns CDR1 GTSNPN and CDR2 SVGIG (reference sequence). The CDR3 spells CAWTGSTDTQYF. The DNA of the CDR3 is TGTGCCTGGACTGGGAGCACAGATACGCAGTATTTT.

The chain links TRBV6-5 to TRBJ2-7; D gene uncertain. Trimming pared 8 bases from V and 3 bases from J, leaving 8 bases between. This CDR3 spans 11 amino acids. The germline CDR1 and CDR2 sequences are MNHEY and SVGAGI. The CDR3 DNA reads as TGTGCCAGCGGGGTGGACTACGAGCAGTACTTC. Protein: CASGVDYEQYF.

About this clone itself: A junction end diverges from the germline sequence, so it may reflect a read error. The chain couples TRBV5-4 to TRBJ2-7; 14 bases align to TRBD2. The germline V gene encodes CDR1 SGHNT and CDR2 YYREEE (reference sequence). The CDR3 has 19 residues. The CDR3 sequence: CASSQQSGTSGRTTYEQYF. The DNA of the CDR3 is TGCGCCAGCAGCCAGCAGTCCGGGACTAGCGGGAGAACGACCTACGAGCAGTACTTC.

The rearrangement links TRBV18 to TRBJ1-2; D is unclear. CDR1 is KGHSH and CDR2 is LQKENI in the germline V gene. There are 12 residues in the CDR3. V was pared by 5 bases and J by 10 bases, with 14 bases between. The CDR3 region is CASSASSGDYTF. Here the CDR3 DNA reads TGTGCCAGCTCAGCCTCATCTGGGGACTACACCTTC.

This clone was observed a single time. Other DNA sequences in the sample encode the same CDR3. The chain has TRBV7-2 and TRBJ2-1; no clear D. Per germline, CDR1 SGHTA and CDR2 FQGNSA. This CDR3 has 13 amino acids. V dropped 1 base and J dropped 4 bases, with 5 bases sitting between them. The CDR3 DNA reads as TGTGCCAGCAGCTTAGGGCAGTACAATGAGCAGTTCTTC. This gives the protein CASSLGQYNEQFF.